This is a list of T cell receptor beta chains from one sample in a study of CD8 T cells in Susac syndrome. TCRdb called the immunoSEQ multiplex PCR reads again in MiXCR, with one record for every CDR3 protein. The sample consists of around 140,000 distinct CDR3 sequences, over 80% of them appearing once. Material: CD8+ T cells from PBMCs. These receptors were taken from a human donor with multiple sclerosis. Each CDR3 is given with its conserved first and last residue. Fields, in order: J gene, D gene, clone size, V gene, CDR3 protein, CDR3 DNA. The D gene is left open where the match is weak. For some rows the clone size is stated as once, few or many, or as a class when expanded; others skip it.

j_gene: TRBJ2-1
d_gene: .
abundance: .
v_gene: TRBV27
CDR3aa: CASSWVGAGSHEQFF
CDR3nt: TGTGCCAGCAGTTGGGTTGGGGCAGGGTCCCATGAGCAGTTCTTC

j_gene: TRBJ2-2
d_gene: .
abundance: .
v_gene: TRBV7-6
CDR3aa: CASSSSQGTGELFF
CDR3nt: TGTGCCAGCAGCTCTTCACAGGGAACCGGGGAGCTGTTTTTT

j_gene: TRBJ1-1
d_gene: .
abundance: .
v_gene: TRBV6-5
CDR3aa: CASRINTEAFF
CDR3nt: TGTGCCAGCAGGATTAACACTGAAGCTTTCTTT

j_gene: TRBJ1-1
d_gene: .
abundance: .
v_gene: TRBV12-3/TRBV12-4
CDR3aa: CATQGLNTEAFF
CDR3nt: TGTGCCACCCAGGGCCTCAACACTGAAGCTTTCTTT

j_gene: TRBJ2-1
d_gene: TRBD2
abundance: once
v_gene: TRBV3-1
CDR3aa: CASSQEELAAHNEQFF
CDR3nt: TGTGCCAGCAGCCAAGAGGAGCTAGCGGCCCACAATGAGCAGTTCTTC

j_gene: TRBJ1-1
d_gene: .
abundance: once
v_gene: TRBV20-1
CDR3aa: CSPGQAGTEAFF
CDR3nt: TGCAGTCCGGGACAAGCGGGCACTGAAGCTTTCTTT

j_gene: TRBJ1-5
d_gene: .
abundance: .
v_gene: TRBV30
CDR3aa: CAWSVSSNQPQHF
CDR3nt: TGTGCCTGGAGTGTCAGTAGCAATCAGCCCCAGCATTTT

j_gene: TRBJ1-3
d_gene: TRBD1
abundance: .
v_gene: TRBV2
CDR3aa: CASSEAWSGGGNTIYF
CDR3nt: TGTGCCAGCAGTGAAGCCTGGTCAGGGGGTGGAAACACCATATATTTT

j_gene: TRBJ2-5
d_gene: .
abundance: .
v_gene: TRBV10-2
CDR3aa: CASSAGRETQYF
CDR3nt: TGCGCCAGCAGTGCAGGGAGGGAGACCCAGTACTTC

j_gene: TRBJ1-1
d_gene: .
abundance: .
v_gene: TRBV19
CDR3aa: CASSILGAEAFF
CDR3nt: TGTGCCAGTAGTATTTTAGGCGCTGAAGCTTTCTTT

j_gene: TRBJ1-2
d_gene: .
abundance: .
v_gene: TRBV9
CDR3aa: CASSVARDGHGYTF
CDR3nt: TGTGCCAGCAGCGTAGCGAGGGATGGTCATGGCTACACCTTC

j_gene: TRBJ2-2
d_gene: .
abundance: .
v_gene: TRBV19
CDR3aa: CASSMGRRSGTGELFF
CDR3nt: TGTGCCAGTAGTATGGGCAGGCGGAGTGGGACCGGGGAGCTGTTTTTT

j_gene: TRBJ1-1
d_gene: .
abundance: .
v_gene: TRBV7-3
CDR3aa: CASSGLPGGEAFF
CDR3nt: TGTGCCAGCAGCGGGTTACCGGGGGGTGAAGCTTTCTTT

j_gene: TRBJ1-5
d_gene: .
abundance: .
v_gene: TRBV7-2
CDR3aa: CASSPTTNQPQHF
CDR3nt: TGTGCCAGCAGCCCCACGACCAATCAGCCCCAGCATTTT

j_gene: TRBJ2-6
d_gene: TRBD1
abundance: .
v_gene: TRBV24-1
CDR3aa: CATSETGTGAGANVLTF
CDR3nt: TGTGCCACCAGTGAAACCGGGACAGGGGCCGGGGCCAACGTCCTGACTTTC

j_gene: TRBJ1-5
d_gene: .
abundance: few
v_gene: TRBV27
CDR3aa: CASSFRGSQPQHF
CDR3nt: TGTGCCAGCAGTTTCAGGGGAAGCCAGCCCCAGCATTTT

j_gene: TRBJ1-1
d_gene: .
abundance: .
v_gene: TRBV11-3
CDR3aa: CASSPYSTGTEAFF
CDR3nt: TGTGCCAGCAGCCCCTACTCGACGGGCACTGAAGCTTTCTTT

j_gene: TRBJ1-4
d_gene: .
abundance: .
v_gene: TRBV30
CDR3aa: CAWIPGQATVLMKNCFF
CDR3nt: .

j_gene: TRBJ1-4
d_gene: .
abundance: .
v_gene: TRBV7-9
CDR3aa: CASSFPMGEKLFF
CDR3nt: TGTGCCAGCAGCTTCCCCATGGGCGAAAAACTGTTTTTT

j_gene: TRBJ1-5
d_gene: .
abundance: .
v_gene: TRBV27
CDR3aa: CASSYLGPNQPQHF
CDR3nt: TGTGCCAGCAGTTATTTGGGCCCAAATCAGCCCCAGCATTTT

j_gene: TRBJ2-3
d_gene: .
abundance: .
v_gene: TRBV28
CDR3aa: CASSPPSSDTQYF
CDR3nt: TGTGCCAGCAGCCCCCCCTCCTCAGATACGCAGTATTTT

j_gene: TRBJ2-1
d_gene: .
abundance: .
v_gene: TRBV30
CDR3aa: CAWSVHSRVGRGSGNNEQFF
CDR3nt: TGTGCCTGGAGTGTACATAGTCGGGTCGGCCGCGGTAGCGGTAACAATGAGCAGTTCTTC

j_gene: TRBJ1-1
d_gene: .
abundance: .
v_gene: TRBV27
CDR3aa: CASSIDRGTEAFF
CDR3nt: TGTGCCAGCAGTATCGATCGGGGCACTGAAGCTTTCTTT

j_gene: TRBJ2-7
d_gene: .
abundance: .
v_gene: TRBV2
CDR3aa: CASSADYEQYF
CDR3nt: TGTGCCAGCAGTGCAGACTACGAGCAGTACTTC

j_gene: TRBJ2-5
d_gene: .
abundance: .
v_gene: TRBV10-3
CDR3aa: CAISERQVAGKETQYF
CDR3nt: TGTGCCATCAGTGAACGGCAGGTTGCGGGGAAAGAGACCCAGTACTTC

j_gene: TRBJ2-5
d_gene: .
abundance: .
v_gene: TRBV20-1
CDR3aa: CSARGVGTQETQYF
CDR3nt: TGCAGTGCTAGAGGAGTTGGGACACAAGAGACCCAGTACTTC